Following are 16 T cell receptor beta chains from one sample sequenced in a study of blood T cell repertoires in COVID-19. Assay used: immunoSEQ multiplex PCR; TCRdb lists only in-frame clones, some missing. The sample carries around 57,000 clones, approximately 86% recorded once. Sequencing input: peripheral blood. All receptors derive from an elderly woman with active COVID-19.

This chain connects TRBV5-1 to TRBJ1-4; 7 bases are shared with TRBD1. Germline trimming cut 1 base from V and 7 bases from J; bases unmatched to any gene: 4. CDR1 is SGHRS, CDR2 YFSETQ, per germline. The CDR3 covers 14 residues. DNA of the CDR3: TGCGCCAGCAGCTTGAGGTCAGGGGGTGAAAAACTGTTTTTT. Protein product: CASSLRSGGEKLFF.

The DNA of the CDR3 is TGTGCCAGCACCCCCAACAGGGGCACCCAAGAGACCCAGTACTTC. It specifies CASTPNRGTQETQYF. The rearrangement links TRBV7-2 to TRBJ2-5; TRBD1 aligns across 7 bases. Losses at the gene ends were 7 bases for V and 1 base for J; bases not matched to a gene: 9. The CDR3 is 15 residues long. Germline V CDR1 and CDR2: SGHTA, FQGNSA.

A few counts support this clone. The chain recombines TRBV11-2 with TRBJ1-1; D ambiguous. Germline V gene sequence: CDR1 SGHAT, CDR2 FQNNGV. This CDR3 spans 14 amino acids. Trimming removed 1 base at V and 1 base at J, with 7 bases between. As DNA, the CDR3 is TGTGCCAGCAGCTTAGGGGCGGGGAACACTGAAGCTTTCTTT. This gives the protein CASSLGAGNTEAFF.

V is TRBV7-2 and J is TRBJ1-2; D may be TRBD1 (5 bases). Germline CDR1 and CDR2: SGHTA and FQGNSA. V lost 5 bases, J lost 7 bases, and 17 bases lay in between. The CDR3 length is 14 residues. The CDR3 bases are TGTGCCAGCAGCACAGGACCGACGCTCGGTGGCTACACCTTC. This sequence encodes CASSTGPTLGGYTF.

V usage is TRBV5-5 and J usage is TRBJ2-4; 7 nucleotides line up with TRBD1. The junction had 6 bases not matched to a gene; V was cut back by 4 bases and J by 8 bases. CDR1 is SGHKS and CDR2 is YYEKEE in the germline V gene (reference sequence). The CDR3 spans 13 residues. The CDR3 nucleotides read TGTGCCAGCAGCGCGGACAGGATGGACATTCAGTACTTC. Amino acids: CASSADRMDIQYF.

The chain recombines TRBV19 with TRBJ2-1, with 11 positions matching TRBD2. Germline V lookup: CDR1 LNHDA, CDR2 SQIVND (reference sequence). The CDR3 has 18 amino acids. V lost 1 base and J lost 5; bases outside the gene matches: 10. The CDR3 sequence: CASSIVRVAGGLNNEQFF. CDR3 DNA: TGTGCCAGTAGTATAGTTCGGGTAGCGGGGGGGCTAAACAATGAGCAGTTCTTC.

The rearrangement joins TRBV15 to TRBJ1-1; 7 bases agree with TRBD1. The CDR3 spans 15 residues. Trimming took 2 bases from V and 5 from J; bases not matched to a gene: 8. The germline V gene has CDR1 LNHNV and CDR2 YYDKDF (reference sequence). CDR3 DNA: TGTGCCACCAGCAGACCACAGGGGTGGCGTACTGAAGCTTTCTTT. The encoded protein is CATSRPQGWRTEAFF.

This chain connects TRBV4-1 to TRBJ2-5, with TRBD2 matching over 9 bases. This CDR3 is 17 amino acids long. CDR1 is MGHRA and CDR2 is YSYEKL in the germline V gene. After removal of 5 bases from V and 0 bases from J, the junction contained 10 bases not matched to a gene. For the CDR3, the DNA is TGCGCCAGCAGCAAAACCGGGACTAGCTTCTACCAAGAGACCCAGTACTTC. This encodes CASSKTGTSFYQETQYF.

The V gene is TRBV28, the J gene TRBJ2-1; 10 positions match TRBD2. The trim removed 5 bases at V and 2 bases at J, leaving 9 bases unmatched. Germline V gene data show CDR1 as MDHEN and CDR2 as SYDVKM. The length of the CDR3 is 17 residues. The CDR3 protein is CASSDRSGGTPYNEQFF. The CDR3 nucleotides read TGTGCCAGCAGTGACCGTAGCGGGGGGACCCCCTACAATGAGCAGTTCTTC.

The DNA of the CDR3 is TGTGCCAGCAGACCACAGGGACGTAATGAAAAACTGTTTTTT. This encodes CASRPQGRNEKLFF. J is TRBJ1-4 and V is TRBV28, with a tentative D call TRBD1 (6 bases). Germline V lookup: CDR1 MDHEN, CDR2 SYDVKM. V was shortened by 6 bases and J by 4 bases, with 12 bases between the two germline ends. The CDR3 sequence is 14 residues long.

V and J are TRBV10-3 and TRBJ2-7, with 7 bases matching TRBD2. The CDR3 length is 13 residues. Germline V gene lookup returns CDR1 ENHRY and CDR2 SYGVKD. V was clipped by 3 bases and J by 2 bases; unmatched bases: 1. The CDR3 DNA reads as TGTGCCATCAGTGATCGGGAGGCCTACGAGCAGTACTTC. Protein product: CAISDREAYEQYF.

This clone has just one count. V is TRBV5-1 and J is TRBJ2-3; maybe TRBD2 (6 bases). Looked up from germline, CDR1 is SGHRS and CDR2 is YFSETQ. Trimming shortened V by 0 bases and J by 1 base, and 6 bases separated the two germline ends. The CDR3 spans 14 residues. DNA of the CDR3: TGCGCCAGCAGCTTGGCGGGGGGCACAGATACGCAGTATTTT. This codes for CASSLAGGTDTQYF.

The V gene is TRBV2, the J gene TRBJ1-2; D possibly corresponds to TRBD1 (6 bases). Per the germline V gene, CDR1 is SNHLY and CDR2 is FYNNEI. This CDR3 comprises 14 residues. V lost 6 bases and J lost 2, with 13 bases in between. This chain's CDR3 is CASRPAQGNYGYTF. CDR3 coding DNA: TGTGCCAGCAGGCCCGCACAGGGAAACTATGGCTACACCTTC.

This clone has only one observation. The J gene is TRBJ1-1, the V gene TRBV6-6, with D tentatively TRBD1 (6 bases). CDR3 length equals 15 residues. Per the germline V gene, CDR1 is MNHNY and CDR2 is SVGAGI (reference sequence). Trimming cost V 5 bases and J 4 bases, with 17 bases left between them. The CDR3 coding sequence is TGTGCCAGCAGTCCCCCAACAGGGATGGGCACTGAAGCTTTCTTT. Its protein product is CASSPPTGMGTEAFF.

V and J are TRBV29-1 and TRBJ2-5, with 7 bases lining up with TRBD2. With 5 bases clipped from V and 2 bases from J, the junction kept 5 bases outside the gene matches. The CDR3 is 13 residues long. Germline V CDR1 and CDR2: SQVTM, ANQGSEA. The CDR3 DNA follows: TGCAGCGTTCAGGGCGGGAGTCAAGAGACCCAGTACTTC. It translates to CSVQGGSQETQYF. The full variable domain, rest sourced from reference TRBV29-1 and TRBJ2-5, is SAVISQKPSRDICQRGTSLTIQCQVDSQVTMMFWYRQQPGQSLTLIATANQGSEATYESGFVIDKFPISRPNLTFSTLTVSNMSPEDSSIYLCSVQGGSQETQYFGPGTRLLVL.

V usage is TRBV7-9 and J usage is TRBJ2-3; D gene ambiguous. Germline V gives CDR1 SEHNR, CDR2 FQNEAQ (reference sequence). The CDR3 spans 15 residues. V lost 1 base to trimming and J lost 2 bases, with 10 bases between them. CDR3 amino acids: CASSLGQANTDTQYF. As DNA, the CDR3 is TGTGCCAGCAGCTTAGGGCAGGCGAACACAGATACGCAGTATTTT.